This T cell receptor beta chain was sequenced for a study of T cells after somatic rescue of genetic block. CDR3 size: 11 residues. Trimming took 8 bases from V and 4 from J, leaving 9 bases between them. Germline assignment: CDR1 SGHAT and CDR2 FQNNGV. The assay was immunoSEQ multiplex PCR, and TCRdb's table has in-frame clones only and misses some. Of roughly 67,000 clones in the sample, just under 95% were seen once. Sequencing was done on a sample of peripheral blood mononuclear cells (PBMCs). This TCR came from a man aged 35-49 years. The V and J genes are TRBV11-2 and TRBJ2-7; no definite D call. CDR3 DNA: TGTGCCAGCCTGCAGCTTTACGAGCAGTACTTC. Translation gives CASLQLYEQYF.